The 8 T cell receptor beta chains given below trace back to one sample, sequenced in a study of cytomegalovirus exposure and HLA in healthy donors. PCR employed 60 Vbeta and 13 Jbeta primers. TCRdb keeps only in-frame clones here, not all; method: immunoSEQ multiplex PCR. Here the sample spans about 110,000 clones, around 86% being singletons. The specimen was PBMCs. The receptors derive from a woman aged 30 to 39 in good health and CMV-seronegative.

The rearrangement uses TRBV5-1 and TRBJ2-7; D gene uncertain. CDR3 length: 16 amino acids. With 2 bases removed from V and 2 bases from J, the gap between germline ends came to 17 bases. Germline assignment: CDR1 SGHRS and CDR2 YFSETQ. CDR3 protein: CASSFSSLELTYEQYF. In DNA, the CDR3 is TGCGCCAGCAGCTTTTCCTCATTGGAGCTTACCTACGAGCAGTACTTC. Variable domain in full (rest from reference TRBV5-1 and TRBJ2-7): KAGVTQTPRYLIKTRGQQVTLSCSPISGHRSVSWYQQTPGQGLQFLFEYFSETQRNKGNFPGRFSGRQFSNSRSEMNVSTLELGDSALYLCASSFSSLELTYEQYFGPGTRLTVT.

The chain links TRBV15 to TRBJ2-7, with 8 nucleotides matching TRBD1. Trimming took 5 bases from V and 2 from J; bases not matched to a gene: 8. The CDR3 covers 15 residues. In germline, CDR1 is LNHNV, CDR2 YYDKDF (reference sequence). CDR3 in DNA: TGTGCCACCAGCGGACCTGACAGGGGAACCTACGAGCAGTACTTC. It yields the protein CATSGPDRGTYEQYF.

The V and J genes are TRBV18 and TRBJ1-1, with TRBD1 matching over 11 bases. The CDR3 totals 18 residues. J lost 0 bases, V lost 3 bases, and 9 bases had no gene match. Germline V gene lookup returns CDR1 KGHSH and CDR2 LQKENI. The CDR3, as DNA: TGTGCCAGCTCACCCAGGAGGACAGGGGGCGATTTGAACACTGAAGCTTTCTTT. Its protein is CASSPRRTGGDLNTEAFF.

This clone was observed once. The CDR3 nucleotides are TGCGCCAGCAGCCACGACAGCTCTGGGGCCAACGTCCTGACTTTC. It is translated as CASSHDSSGANVLTF. J is TRBJ2-6 and V is TRBV4-1, with D possibly matching TRBD1 (5 bases). CDR1 is MGHRA and CDR2 is YSYEKL in the germline V gene. V was cut by 3 bases and J by 0 bases, with 6 bases left in between. The CDR3 is 15 residues long.

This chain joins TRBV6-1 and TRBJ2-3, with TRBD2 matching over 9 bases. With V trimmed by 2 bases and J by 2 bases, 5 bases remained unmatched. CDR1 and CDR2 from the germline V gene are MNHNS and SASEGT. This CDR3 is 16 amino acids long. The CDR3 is CASSEYIAGVTDTQYF. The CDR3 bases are TGTGCCAGCAGTGAATACATAGCGGGAGTCACAGATACGCAGTATTTT.

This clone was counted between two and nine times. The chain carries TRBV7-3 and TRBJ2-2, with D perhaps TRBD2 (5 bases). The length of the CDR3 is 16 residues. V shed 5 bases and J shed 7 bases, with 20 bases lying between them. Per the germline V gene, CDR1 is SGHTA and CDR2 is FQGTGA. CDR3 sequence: CASSAQSGVSGGELFF. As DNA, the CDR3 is TGTGCCAGCAGCGCCCAATCCGGTGTAAGCGGCGGGGAGCTGTTTTTT.

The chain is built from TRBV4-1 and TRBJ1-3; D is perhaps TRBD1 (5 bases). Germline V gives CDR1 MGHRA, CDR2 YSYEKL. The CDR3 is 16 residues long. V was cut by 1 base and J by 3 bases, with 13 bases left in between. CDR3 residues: CASSQAGGTDGNTIYF. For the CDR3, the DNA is TGCGCCAGCAGCCAAGCGGGAGGGACGGATGGAAACACCATATATTTT.

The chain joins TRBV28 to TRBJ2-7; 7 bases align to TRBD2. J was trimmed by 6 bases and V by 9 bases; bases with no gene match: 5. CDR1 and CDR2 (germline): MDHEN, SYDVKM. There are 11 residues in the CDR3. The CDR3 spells CASSGRGEQYF. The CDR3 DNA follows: TGTGCCAGTAGTGGGAGGGGCGAGCAGTACTTC.